This T cell receptor (beta chain) was obtained from a study of cytomegalovirus exposure and HLA in healthy donors. In the study overall: The Caucasian-associated ancestry cluster contained more than 75% of the 300 to 450 genotyped donors. Points from the study as a whole: With further analysis later on, most CMV-associated TCR beta chains appeared HLA-restricted. Roughly uniform sequencing depth across donors was assumed, possibly incorrectly.

This CDR3 has 17 residues. V lost 5 bases and J lost 0, with 17 bases in between. Germline V gene data show CDR1 as SGHDN and CDR2 as FVKESK. Details on this clone: Its matching antigen is unknown.

The PCR used 60 Vbeta and 13 Jbeta primers. Some clones are missing from TCRdb's copy, which holds only in-frame ones; the method was immunoSEQ multiplex PCR. The sample records approximately 200,000 clones, about three quarters being singletons. The material sequenced was PBMCs. The genes are TRBV14 and TRBJ1-3, with D perhaps TRBD1 (5 bases). This clonotype originated in a man between 35 and 55 years old in good health and CMV-seronegative. In nucleotides, the CDR3 is TGTGCCAGCAGCAAGACAGCCCTACTCTTCTCTGGAAACACCATATATTTT. This translates into CASSKTALLFSGNTIYF.